The sequence of this T cell receptor (beta chain) was determined in a study of OX40 agonist ivuxolimab in advanced cancers. Overall study findings and caveats: At 0.1 to 3.0 mg/kg, CD4+ and CD8+ blood T cells expanded clonally by week 6.

The trim removed 0 bases at V and 7 bases at J, leaving 4 bases unmatched. Per germline, CDR1 SGDLS and CDR2 YYNGEE. The CDR3 length is 13 residues. This clone has just one count. The antigen remains unidentified. Here immunoSEQ multiplex PCR was the method, and the copy in TCRdb shows in-frame clones only, minus some. The sample yields tens of thousands of clones, 70% to 90% seen once. This sequence originates from an adult with an advanced solid tumor such as melanoma, head and neck, liver or kidney cancer. Sequencing used CD4+ or CD8+ T cells sorted from blood, obtained in a trial of the OX40 agonist ivuxolimab. The rearrangement joins TRBV9 to TRBJ2-7; 7 bases agree with TRBD2. CDR3 nucleotides: TGTGCCAGCAGCGTAGAAGGGAGGGGAGAGCAGTACTTC. Its protein product is CASSVEGRGEQYF.